One sample yielded the 6 T cell receptor beta chains listed below, sequenced in a study of T cells of healthy individuals. TCRdb re-analysed the 5' RACE reads in MiXCR, keeping a single row per CDR3 protein. The sample contains more than 60,000 distinct CDR3 sequences, roughly 17% of which appear only once. The receptors originated from a human donor in good health.

This clonotype was detected a few times. The chain joins TRBV6-2 or TRBV6-3 to TRBJ1-5, with D possibly TRBD1 on 5 matching bases. V lost 6 bases, J lost 2 bases, and 17 bases lay in between. CDR1 MNHEY and CDR2 SVGEGT come from the germline V gene. The CDR3 is 16 amino acids. The CDR3 nucleotides are TGTGCCAGCAGCTCCAGACAGCGGTGGGGCAATCAGCCCCAGCATTTT. Encoded protein: CASSSRQRWGNQPQHF.

This clonotype appeared many times. This chain links TRBV20-1 with TRBJ2-2, with 9 bases matching TRBD1. The J segment lost 1 base and the V segment lost 6 bases, leaving 3 bases of the junction unmatched. This CDR3 is built from 14 residues. CDR1 and CDR2 from the germline V gene are DFQATT and SNEGSKA (reference sequence). The CDR3 coding sequence is TGCAGTGCAGAGGACAGGGGGAACACCGGGGAGCTGTTTTTT. Translation: CSAEDRGNTGELFF.

This clonotype was picked up many times. The rearrangement links TRBV2 to TRBJ2-3, with 7 positions matching TRBD2. In germline, CDR1 is SNHLY, CDR2 FYNNEI. The CDR3 loop spans 16 amino acids. Losses at the gene ends were 1 base for V and 2 bases for J; bases not matched to a gene: 6. The CDR3 coding sequence is TGTGCCAGCAGTGAAGGAGCGGGGACCAACACAGATACGCAGTATTTT. Protein sequence: CASSEGAGTNTDTQYF.

In this sample, this clonotype turned up many times. This chain connects TRBV4-2 to TRBJ1-2; maybe TRBD1 (5 bases). V lost 1 base to trimming and J lost 4 bases, with 7 bases between them. Germline CDR1 reads LGHNA; CDR2 reads YNFKEQ. CDR3 length equals 13 residues. Written as DNA, the CDR3 is TGTGCCAGCAGCCAAGCAGGGCCCTATGGCTACACCTTC. Residues: CASSQAGPYGYTF.

This clonotype was detected ten times or more. This rearrangement joins TRBV24-1 to TRBJ2-5; D unclear. Between the trimmed V and J ends, which lost 4 bases and 0 bases, there was a span of 5 bases. This CDR3 comprises 13 residues. Germline values: CDR1 KGHDR, CDR2 SFDVKD. CDR3 region: CATSDLYQETQYF. CDR3 DNA sequence: TGTGCCACCAGTGACCTCTACCAAGAGACCCAGTACTTC.

The rearrangement uses TRBV14 and TRBJ2-1, with 10 bases fitting TRBD2. Germline V gene data show CDR1 as SGHDN and CDR2 as FVKESK. The trim removed 0 bases at V and 15 bases at J, leaving 8 bases unmatched. The CDR3 consists of 14 residues. CDR3 DNA sequence: TGTGCCAGCAGCCAAGAAATGGCTAGCGGGAGACTGTTCTTC. Its translation is CASSQEMASGRLFF.